One and the same sample provided the 31 T cell receptor beta chains below, sequenced in a study of blood T cell repertoires in COVID-19. TCRdb keeps only in-frame clones here, not all; method: immunoSEQ multiplex PCR. In the table there are tens of thousands of clones, about 90% of which are singletons. Material: peripheral blood. The source is a man aged 80 or over with acute or convalescent COVID-19.

This clone was detected only once. The chain has TRBV5-4 and TRBJ1-2; D gene unclear. Deletions cut 2 bases from V and 4 bases from J, with 18 bases between. CDR1 is SGHNT, CDR2 YYREEE, per germline (reference sequence). The CDR3 has 16 residues. The CDR3 loop is CASSLGRTNTIYGYTF. CDR3 coding DNA: TGTGCCAGCAGCTTAGGGAGAACCAACACCATCTATGGCTACACCTTC.

J is TRBJ1-2 and V is TRBV5-1; D not certain. Germline V gives CDR1 SGHRS, CDR2 YFSETQ. Trimming removed 0 bases from V and 2 bases from J, with 8 bases in between. The CDR3 extends over 14 amino acids. CDR3 nucleotides: TGCGCCAGCAGCTTGGAGGCAGGCAACTATGGCTACACCTTC. Protein product: CASSLEAGNYGYTF. The variable domain in full, with the rest retrieved from reference TRBV5-1 and TRBJ1-2, is KAGVTQTPRYLIKTRGQQVTLSCSPISGHRSVSWYQQTPGQGLQFLFEYFSETQRNKGNFPGRFSGRQFSNSRSEMNVSTLELGDSALYLCASSLEAGNYGYTFGSGTRLTVV.

The chain is built from TRBV12-3 or TRBV12-4 and TRBJ1-5; D is possibly TRBD1 (6 bases). CDR3 length equals 12 residues. V was cut by 8 bases and J by 8 bases, with 13 bases left in between. CDR3 in DNA: TGTGCCAGCCAGGGAGGGGGAAAGCCCCAGCATTTT. Encoded protein: CASQGGGKPQHF.

V usage is TRBV18 and J usage is TRBJ2-5, with 9 bases identical to TRBD1. CDR3 length equals 16 residues. Looked up from germline, CDR1 is KGHSH and CDR2 is LQKENI. V shed 3 bases, J shed 1 base, and the junction held 6 bases outside the gene matches. The CDR3 loop reads CASSPLPGQGQETQYF. The CDR3 DNA reads as TGTGCCAGCTCACCGCTCCCGGGACAGGGCCAAGAGACCCAGTACTTC.

The chain has TRBV21-1 and TRBJ1-2; the table's D call of TRBD1 was not tested on the DNA. TRBV21-1 is described as a pseudogene. The length of the CDR3 is 12 residues. DNA of the CDR3: TGTGCCAGCAGCCAAAGGGGTAGTGGCTACACCTTC. Protein sequence: CASSQRGSGYTF.

V is TRBV4-2 and J is TRBJ2-7, with 8 bases lining up with TRBD1. V gave up 4 bases and J gave up 3 bases; unmatched junction bases: 11. The CDR3 is 16 amino acids. In germline, CDR1 is LGHNA, CDR2 YNFKEQ. CDR3 in DNA: TGTGCCAGCAGCCCAGGCCCCACAGGGGGGATCTACGAGCAGTACTTC. This gives the protein CASSPGPTGGIYEQYF.

The rearrangement uses TRBV29-1 and TRBJ1-1; D unresolved. The germline V gene has CDR1 SQVTM and CDR2 ANQGSEA. The CDR3 totals 9 residues. Deletions cut 4 bases from V and 8 bases from J, with 5 bases between. The CDR3 region is CSVGEEAFF. The DNA for the CDR3 is TGCAGCGTTGGCGAAGAAGCTTTCTTT.

This rearrangement joins TRBV4-2 to TRBJ1-3; 9 bases align to TRBD1. Germline-derived CDR1 and CDR2 are LGHNA and YNFKEQ. V trimming: 0 bases; J trimming: 1 base; junction bases outside the gene matches: 4. This CDR3 has 17 residues. DNA for the CDR3: TGTGCCAGCAGCCAAGATCCGGGGACAGGGTCTGGAAACACCATATATTTT. It codes for CASSQDPGTGSGNTIYF.

V usage is TRBV5-6 and J usage is TRBJ2-7; 7 nucleotides match TRBD2. Germline assignment: CDR1 SGHDT and CDR2 YYEEEE. This CDR3 is built from 14 residues. Trimming cost V 0 bases and J 2 bases; bases outside gene matches: 2. The CDR3 DNA follows: TGTGCCAGCAGCTTGGGACTAGCCCCCTACGAGCAGTACTTC. The encoded protein is CASSLGLAPYEQYF.

The chain links TRBV5-1 to TRBJ2-1; the D gene is possibly TRBD1 (5 bases). CDR3 size: 12 residues. Trimming pared 1 base from V and 10 bases from J, leaving 9 bases between. Germline V gene data show CDR1 as SGHRS and CDR2 as YFSETQ. CDR3: CASSLSGWEQFF. In DNA form, the CDR3 reads TGCGCCAGCAGCTTGTCAGGGTGGGAGCAGTTCTTC.

The chain links TRBV7-9 to TRBJ2-1, with 7 bases that match TRBD1. The CDR3 contains 15 residues. Germline V gene sequence: CDR1 SEHNR, CDR2 FQNEAQ (reference sequence). The junction had 2 bases not matched to a gene; V was cut back by 1 base and J by 2 bases. The CDR3 region has the DNA TGTGCCAGCAGCTTAGGGACAGGCCCCTACAATGAGCAGTTCTTC. Translating gives CASSLGTGPYNEQFF.

The chain uses TRBV28 and TRBJ1-1; tentatively, D is TRBD1 (5 bases). Per germline, CDR1 MDHEN and CDR2 SYDVKM. Deletions cut 6 bases from V and 6 bases from J, with 20 bases between. The CDR3 contains 15 residues. The CDR3 reads CASRVVIAREAEAFF. The CDR3 nucleotides read TGTGCCAGCAGGGTGGTCATAGCCAGGGAGGCTGAAGCTTTCTTT. The whole variable domain, remainder taken from reference TRBV28 and TRBJ1-1, is DVKVTQSSRYLVKRTGEKVFLECVQDMDHENMFWYRQDPGLGLRLIYFSYDVKMKEKGDIPEGYSVSREKKERFSLILESASTNQTSMYLCASRVVIAREAEAFFGQGTRLTVV.

J is TRBJ1-4 and V is TRBV5-1; weak D call: TRBD1 (5 bases). Germline CDR1 reads SGHRS; CDR2 reads YFSETQ. Deletions cut 5 bases from V and 8 bases from J, with 13 bases between. The CDR3 has 13 residues. CDR3 residues: CASRRGEGEKLFF. The CDR3 DNA is TGCGCCAGCAGACGAGGGGAGGGGGAAAAACTGTTTTTT.

V gene TRBV30 combines with J gene TRBJ1-4; TRBD1 might be the D (5 bases). The CDR3 is 13 amino acids. Trimming took 3 bases from V and 8 from J, leaving 13 bases between them. CDR1 is GTSNPN, CDR2 SVGIG, per germline (reference sequence). The CDR3 DNA reads as TGTGCCTGGAGAAAGGGGTCTCGCGAAAAACTGTTTTTT. It codes for CAWRKGSREKLFF.

The chain employs TRBV28 and TRBJ2-7, with TRBD1 matching 10 bases. The V and J ends lost 6 bases and 2 bases, in that order; junction bases with no gene match: 10. The V gene's germline CDR1 is MDHEN and CDR2 SYDVKM. The CDR3 contains 16 residues. CDR3 loop: CASRGQGHGGAYEQYF. The CDR3 nucleotides are TGTGCCAGCAGGGGACAGGGGCACGGGGGGGCCTACGAGCAGTACTTC.

This chain connects TRBV5-1 to TRBJ2-3, with D hard to call. The V gene lost 5 bases and the J gene lost 0 bases, with 10 bases spanning the gap. The CDR3 consists of 14 residues. Germline CDR1 and CDR2: SGHRS and YFSETQ. The CDR3 region is CASRLGASTDTQYF. CDR3 DNA: TGCGCCAGCAGGCTAGGTGCTAGCACAGATACGCAGTATTTT. Looking up the rest from reference TRBV5-1 and TRBJ2-3 gives the full variable domain: KAGVTQTPRYLIKTRGQQVTLSCSPISGHRSVSWYQQTPGQGLQFLFEYFSETQRNKGNFPGRFSGRQFSNSRSEMNVSTLELGDSALYLCASRLGASTDTQYFGPGTRLTVL.

The chain employs TRBV13 and TRBJ1-2; the match to TRBD1 covers 12 bases. CDR1 and CDR2 from the germline V gene are PRHDT and FYEKMQ (reference sequence). The CDR3 spans 15 residues. The junction had 10 bases not matched to a gene; V was cut back by 6 bases and J by 8 bases. In DNA, the CDR3 is TGTGCCAGCAGTCCCTCCGGGACAGGGGGCCGGGGCTACACCTTC. It yields the protein CASSPSGTGGRGYTF.

V is TRBV7-9 and J is TRBJ1-2; a weak D match, TRBD1 (6 bases). The germline V and J ends were trimmed by 6 bases and 8 bases, with 13 bases remaining between them. This CDR3 contains 12 residues. CDR1 and CDR2 (germline): SEHNR, FQNEAQ (reference sequence). Written as DNA, the CDR3 is TGTGCCAGCAGTAATACAGGGATCGGCTACACCTTC. Protein product: CASSNTGIGYTF.

V is TRBV19 and J is TRBJ1-2; D might be TRBD1 (5 bases). The length of the CDR3 is 14 residues. Per the germline V gene, CDR1 is LNHDA and CDR2 is SQIVND (reference sequence). V was cut by 3 bases and J by 6 bases, with 14 bases left in between. CDR3 residues: CASSMFQGEDGYTF. The CDR3 DNA reads as TGTGCCAGTAGTATGTTTCAGGGCGAAGATGGCTACACCTTC.

The chain has TRBV19 and TRBJ2-3; 7 nucleotides line up with TRBD1. This CDR3 region has 13 residues. Germline trimming cut 10 bases from V and 1 base from J; bases unmatched to any gene: 5. Germline V CDR1 and CDR2: LNHDA, SQIVND (reference sequence). The CDR3 here is CATRGLGTDTQYF. The CDR3 coding sequence is TGTGCCACTAGGGGGCTAGGCACAGATACGCAGTATTTT.

The rearrangement links TRBV5-1 to TRBJ1-4, with a possible D match to TRBD1 (5 bases). The CDR3 spans 14 residues. The germline CDR1 and CDR2 sequences are SGHRS and YFSETQ. V was shortened by 1 base and J by 4 bases, with 8 bases between the two germline ends. CDR3 region: CASSLNGGNEKLFF. For the CDR3, the DNA is TGCGCCAGCAGCTTGAACGGGGGTAATGAAAAACTGTTTTTT.

The chain joins TRBV25-1 to TRBJ1-6; D unclear. V was trimmed by 4 bases and J by 4 bases, leaving 8 bases between them. The length of the CDR3 is 14 residues. Germline V lookup: CDR1 MGHDK, CDR2 SYGVNS. The CDR3 region has the DNA TGTGCCAGCAGTGCGCGGGAGTATAATTCACCCCTCCACTTT. It yields the protein CASSAREYNSPLHF.

V is TRBV5-1 and J is TRBJ2-7, with 10 bases matching TRBD2. CDR1 is SGHRS and CDR2 is YFSETQ in the germline V gene. The CDR3 spans 14 residues. Losses at the gene ends were 4 bases for V and 4 bases for J; bases not matched to a gene: 5. CDR3 in DNA: TGCGCCAGCAGCCCCATAGCGGGGGGATACGAGCAGTACTTC. Translation gives CASSPIAGGYEQYF.

The table lists this clone with a count of one. The chain carries TRBV14 and TRBJ1-5, with D uncertain. The ends were cut back, 2 bases at V and 9 bases at J, with 11 bases in the middle. Germline assignment: CDR1 SGHDN and CDR2 FVKESK. The CDR3 length is 13 residues. CDR3: CASSQTHGLPQHF. CDR3 nucleotides: TGTGCCAGCAGCCAAACCCACGGACTGCCCCAGCATTTT.

This rearrangement joins TRBV24-1 to TRBJ1-6; D not resolved. The germline V gene encodes CDR1 KGHDR and CDR2 SFDVKD. The V gene lost 6 bases and the J gene lost 10 bases, with 9 bases spanning the gap. The CDR3 loop spans 12 amino acids. The CDR3 bases are TGTGCCACCAGTTCGGGTGAATCACCCCTCCACTTT. Translation: CATSSGESPLHF.

The chain combines TRBV10-3 with TRBJ1-2, with TRBD1 matching 7 bases. With V trimmed by 10 bases and J by 3 bases, 8 bases remained unmatched. Germline V gene data show CDR1 as ENHRY and CDR2 as SYGVKD. There are 13 residues in the CDR3. The CDR3 here is CASTGAPYYGYTF. The CDR3 bases are TGTGCCAGCACAGGGGCCCCTTACTATGGCTACACCTTC.

The chain combines TRBV28 with TRBJ1-2, with 9 bases that match TRBD1. Per the germline V gene, CDR1 is MDHEN and CDR2 is SYDVKM. J was trimmed by 2 bases and V by 4 bases; bases with no gene match: 5. The CDR3 loop spans 15 amino acids. The CDR3 is CASSSTGTGNYGYTF. Written as DNA, the CDR3 is TGTGCCAGCAGTTCAACCGGGACAGGGAACTATGGCTACACCTTC.

J is TRBJ2-2 and V is TRBV7-2; tentatively, D is TRBD1 (6 bases). The germline gives CDR1 SGHTA, CDR2 FQGNSA. The ends were cut back, 2 bases at V and 0 bases at J, with 19 bases in the middle. This CDR3 is 19 amino acids long. CDR3 nucleotides: TGTGCCAGCAGCTTACGGTCAGGGGCCTCTGCTCCGAACACCGGGGAGCTGTTTTTT. As protein: CASSLRSGASAPNTGELFF.

The chain has TRBV14 and TRBJ2-6; D might be TRBD1 (6 bases). The CDR3 totals 16 residues. Looked up from germline, CDR1 is SGHDN and CDR2 is FVKESK. Trimming cost V 4 bases and J 2 bases, with 12 bases left between them. This CDR3 reads CASSRGTRAGANVLTF. The CDR3 region has the DNA TGTGCCAGCAGCCGAGGGACAAGGGCTGGGGCCAACGTCCTGACTTTC.

The CDR3 DNA reads as TGCGCCAGCAGCTTGATCCAGGGTGGAGAGACCCAGTACTTC. Its protein is CASSLIQGGETQYF. The rearrangement uses TRBV5-1 and TRBJ2-5; D is perhaps TRBD1 (5 bases). Germline V gene sequence: CDR1 SGHRS, CDR2 YFSETQ. V lost 1 base and J 4 bases, leaving 11 bases between the germline ends. The CDR3 is 14 amino acids.

The chain combines TRBV5-6 with TRBJ1-2; D unresolved. The length of the CDR3 is 13 residues. Deletions cut 0 bases from V and 7 bases from J, with 10 bases between. Germline V CDR1 and CDR2: SGHDT, YYEEEE. CDR3: CASSLGSVFGYTF. The DNA of the CDR3 is TGTGCCAGCAGCTTGGGCAGCGTCTTTGGCTACACCTTC.